Listed below are T cell receptor beta chains from one sample, sequenced in a study of lymphopenia after photon versus proton radiotherapy. Only in-frame clones appear in the TCRdb table, and some are missing; sequencing was by immunoSEQ multiplex PCR. Among 150,000 to 200,000 clones, about 88% were seen once, and the ten largest hold around 4.5%. This specimen was peripheral blood, taken from a patient treated with photon-based radiotherapy. The receptors were sampled from a man aged 45 to 65 with gastric cancer. Each CDR3 is given with its conserved first and last residue. The D gene is left open where the match is weak. Expanded clones get a size class; other rows say once, few or many, or leave the size out.

j_call | v_call | clone_size | d_call | cdr3_nt | cdr3_aa
TRBJ1-1 | TRBV5-4 | NA | NA | TGTGCCAGCAGCCTTGGGGCCGGGACAATGAACACTGAAGCTTTCTTT | CASSLGAGTMNTEAFF
TRBJ2-1 | TRBV6-4 | few | TRBD1 | TGTGCCAGCAGTGAAGGGGGCGGTGAGCAGTTCTTC | CASSEGGGEQFF
TRBJ2-7 | TRBV9 | NA | NA | TGTGCCAGCAGCGCCCTTGACCAAAGCTCCTACGAGCAGTACTTC | CASSALDQSSYEQYF
TRBJ2-7 | TRBV30 | NA | TRBD1 | TGTGCCTGGAGAGATATAAGCCGGACAGGGCTCAGATACGAGCAGTACTTC | CAWRDISRTGLRYEQYF
TRBJ1-1 | TRBV6-5 | NA | NA | TGTGCCAGCAGTTACTCGAAAATAGGCCTGAACACTGAAGCTTTCTTT | CASSYSKIGLNTEAFF
TRBJ2-3 | TRBV4-2 | NA | TRBD2 | TGTGCCAGCAGCCAGGCGACAGCGGGGGGGAGCACAGATACGCAGTATTTT | CASSQATAGGSTDTQYF
TRBJ2-3 | TRBV5-5 | NA | TRBD2 | TGTGCCAGCACGGGCGGGAGGAGCACAGATACGCAGTATTTT | CASTGGRSTDTQYF
TRBJ2-6 | TRBV27 | NA | NA | TGTGCCAGCAGTTTACTGGCTGGGGCCAACGTCCTGACTTTC | CASSLLAGANVLTF
TRBJ1-2 | TRBV19 | NA | NA | TGTGCCAGTAGTGCACAGGTCTCCTATGGCTACACCTTC | CASSAQVSYGYTF
TRBJ2-5 | TRBV15 | NA | NA | TGTGCCACCAGCAGACAATACGGAGGGGGTAGCAGCCAAGAGACCCAGTACTTC | CATSRQYGGGSSQETQYF
TRBJ2-3 | TRBV9 | NA | TRBD1 | TGTGCCAGCAGCGTTACAGGGGTTAGCACAGATACGCAGTATTTT | CASSVTGVSTDTQYF
TRBJ1-1 | TRBV7-8 | NA | NA | TGTGCCAGCAGCCCCCGGGACGTACGGAACACTGAAGCTTTCTTT | CASSPRDVRNTEAFF
TRBJ2-1 | TRBV11-2 | NA | TRBD2 | TGTGCCAGCAGCTTAGCTAGCGGATCCTACAATGAGCAGTTCTTC | CASSLASGSYNEQFF
TRBJ2-1 | TRBV4-1 | NA | TRBD2 | TGCGCCAGCAGCCAAGCTAGCGGGAGTGTATCCTACAATGAGCAGTTCTTC | CASSQASGSVSYNEQFF
TRBJ1-1 | TRBV30 | once | NA | TGTGCCTGGAGAGACAGTCTCTCCATGAACACTGAAGCTTTCTTT | CAWRDSLSMNTEAFF
TRBJ1-1 | TRBV18 | NA | TRBD1 | TGTGCCAGCTCACCCCTCGCCGGGACGACAGGGGGCGCTTACACTGAAGCTTTCTTT | CASSPLAGTTGGAYTEAFF
TRBJ2-3 | TRBV2 | NA | TRBD2 | TGTGCCAGCAGAGAGACTAGCGGGACAGATACGCAGTATTTT | CASRETSGTDTQYF
TRBJ1-2 | TRBV6-5 | few | TRBD1 | TGTGCCAGCAGTTACCAGACAGGGACGGGCTATGGCTACACCTTC | CASSYQTGTGYGYTF
TRBJ1-5 | TRBV15 | NA | NA | TGTGCCACCAGCAGAGATCTAGGCAATCAGCCCCAGCATTTT | CATSRDLGNQPQHF
TRBJ1-2 | TRBV7-9 | NA | NA | TGTGCCAGCAGCTTACGCGGGGACGAAAATGGCTACACCTTC | CASSLRGDENGYTF
TRBJ2-2 | TRBV5-4 | once | NA | TGTGCCAGCAGCTTTCCCAGGGCACCGAACACCGGGGAGCTGTTTTTT | CASSFPRAPNTGELFF
TRBJ1-2 | TRBV2 | NA | NA | TGTGCCAGCAGTGATTCGGGCGCCATAGACGCTAACTATGGCTACACCTTC | CASSDSGAIDANYGYTF
TRBJ2-1 | TRBV18 | NA | NA | TGTGCCAGCTCACCCCAGGAACGCCAATACTCCTACAATGAGCAGTTCTTC | CASSPQERQYSYNEQFF
TRBJ1-1 | TRBV7-2 | few | NA | TGTGCCAGCAGCTTAGGCCTTACAGGGAGAGCTTTCTTT | CASSLGLTGRAFF
TRBJ2-3 | TRBV5-4 | NA | NA | TGTGCCAGCAGCTTGGAGGGCCTGGGGGATACGCAGTATTTT | CASSLEGLGDTQYF
TRBJ2-6 | TRBV5-1 | NA | NA | TGCGCCAGCAGCTTGAGTTCCGGGGCCAACGTCCTGACTTTC | CASSLSSGANVLTF
TRBJ2-1 | TRBV27 | NA | NA | TGTGCCAGCAGTTCGGGCGGTTACAATGAGCAGTTCTTC | CASSSGGYNEQFF
TRBJ2-6 | TRBV19 | NA | NA | TGTGCCAGTAGTATTTCCCTCTCTGGGGCCAACGTCCTGACTTTC | CASSISLSGANVLTF
TRBJ1-2 | TRBV7-9 | NA | TRBD1 | TGTGCCAGCAGCCTTCTGGACAGGGTCTATGGCTACACCTTC | CASSLLDRVYGYTF
TRBJ2-7 | TRBV4-2 | NA | TRBD2 | TGTGCCAGCAGCCCGACTAGCGGGAGCCCTCTCGAGCAGTACTTC | CASSPTSGSPLEQYF
TRBJ2-3 | TRBV6-1 | NA | NA | TGTGCCAGCAGTGAGCGGTCAAGCACAGATACGCAGTATTTT | CASSERSSTDTQYF
TRBJ1-5 | TRBV7-8 | NA | TRBD1 | TGTGCCAGCACCCCAGACTCGGGGACAGGGGTGGGTCAGCCCCAGCATTTT | CASTPDSGTGVGQPQHF
TRBJ2-7 | TRBV18 | NA | NA | TGTGCCAGCTCCCTTGAAAGGGTTGACGAGCAGTACTTC | CASSLERVDEQYF
TRBJ1-5 | TRBV7-9 | NA | NA | TGTGCCAGCAGCTTGACGGGGGAAGGGCAGCCCCAGCATTTT | CASSLTGEGQPQHF
TRBJ1-2 | TRBV9 | NA | TRBD1 | TGTGCCAGCAGCCGAGAGGGACAGGGGGCCGGCTACACCTTC | CASSREGQGAGYTF
TRBJ1-4 | TRBV7-8 | NA | TRBD1 | TGTGCCAGCAGCTTAGAGCGAGGTCAGCAGGGGGCGGGTGAAAAACTGTTTTTT | CASSLERGQQGAGEKLFF
TRBJ2-3 | TRBV23-1 | once | NA | TGCGCCAGCAGTCCTACCGATACAGCTGATAATGTCTCAGATACGCAGTATTTT | CASSPTDTADNVSDTQYF
TRBJ1-2 | TRBV14 | NA | NA | TGTGCCAGCAGCTTACAGGGATGGAACAACTATGGCTACACCTTC | CASSLQGWNNYGYTF
TRBJ2-4 | TRBV10-3 | NA | NA | TGTGCCATCAGTGAGGGGCTTGCCAAAAACATTCAGTACTTC | CAISEGLAKNIQYF
TRBJ1-5 | TRBV28 | NA | TRBD1 | TGTGCCAGCGAGAGGGACAGGGGAAATCAGCCCCAGCATTTT | CASERDRGNQPQHF
TRBJ2-7 | TRBV5-4 | NA | TRBD2 | TGTGCCAGCAGCGCTCCGGGACTAGCGGGACGGGAGCAGTACTTC | CASSAPGLAGREQYF
TRBJ1-1 | TRBV18 | NA | TRBD1 | TGTGCCAGCACATCGGACAGGGGTGGTACTGAAGCTTTCTTT | CASTSDRGGTEAFF
TRBJ2-3 | TRBV18 | NA | NA | TGTGCCAGCTCACCCCGGGACACAGATACGCAGTATTTT | CASSPRDTDTQYF
TRBJ1-1 | TRBV7-3 | NA | NA | TGTGCCAGCAGCACCAGTGGGGGGAACACTGAAGCTTTCTTT | CASSTSGGNTEAFF